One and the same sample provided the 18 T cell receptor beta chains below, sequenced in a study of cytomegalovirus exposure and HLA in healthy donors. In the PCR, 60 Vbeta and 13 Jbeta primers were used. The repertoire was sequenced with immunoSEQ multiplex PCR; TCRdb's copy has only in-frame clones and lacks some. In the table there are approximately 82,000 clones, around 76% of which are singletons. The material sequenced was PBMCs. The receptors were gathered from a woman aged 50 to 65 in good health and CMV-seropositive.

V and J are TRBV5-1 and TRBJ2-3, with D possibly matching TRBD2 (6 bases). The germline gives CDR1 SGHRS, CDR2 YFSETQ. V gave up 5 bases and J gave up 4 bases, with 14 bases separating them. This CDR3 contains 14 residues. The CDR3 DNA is TGCGCCAGCAGGTACTCGGGAGAAGCAGATACGCAGTATTTT. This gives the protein CASRYSGEADTQYF.

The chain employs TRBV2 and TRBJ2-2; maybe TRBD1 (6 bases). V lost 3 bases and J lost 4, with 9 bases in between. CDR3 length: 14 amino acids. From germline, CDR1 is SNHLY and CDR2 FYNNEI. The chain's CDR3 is CASSDRGGTGELFF. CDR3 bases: TGTGCCAGCAGTGACAGGGGTGGCACCGGGGAGCTGTTTTTT.

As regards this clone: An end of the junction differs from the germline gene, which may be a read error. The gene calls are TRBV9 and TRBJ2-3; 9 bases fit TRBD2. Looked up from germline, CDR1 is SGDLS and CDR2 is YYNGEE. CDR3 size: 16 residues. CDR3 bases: TGTGCCAGCAGCGACGACCCCGGGACTAGCAAAGATACGCAGTATTTT. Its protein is CASSDDPGTSKDTQYF.

In DNA, the CDR3 is TGCAGCGTTGCGGGGGGAGGGCGTGGCTACACCTTC. As protein: CSVAGGGRGYTF. This rearrangement joins TRBV29-1 to TRBJ1-2; D may be TRBD1 (5 bases). Trimming stripped 4 bases from V and 7 bases from J, with 13 bases between. The CDR3 is 12 amino acids. Germline CDR1 SQVTM, CDR2 ANQGSEA.

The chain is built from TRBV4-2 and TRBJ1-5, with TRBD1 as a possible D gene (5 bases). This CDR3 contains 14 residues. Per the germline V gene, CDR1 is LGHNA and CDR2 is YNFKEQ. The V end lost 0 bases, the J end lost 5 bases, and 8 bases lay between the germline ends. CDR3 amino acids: CASSQDSGDQPQHF. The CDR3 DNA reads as TGTGCCAGCAGCCAAGATTCGGGGGATCAGCCCCAGCATTTT.

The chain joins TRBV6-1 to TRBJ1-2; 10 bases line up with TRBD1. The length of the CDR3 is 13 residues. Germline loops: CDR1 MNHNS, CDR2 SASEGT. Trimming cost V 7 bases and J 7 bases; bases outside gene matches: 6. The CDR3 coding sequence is TGTGCCAGCAACGAGGACAGGGGGAGTGGCTACACCTTC. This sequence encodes CASNEDRGSGYTF.

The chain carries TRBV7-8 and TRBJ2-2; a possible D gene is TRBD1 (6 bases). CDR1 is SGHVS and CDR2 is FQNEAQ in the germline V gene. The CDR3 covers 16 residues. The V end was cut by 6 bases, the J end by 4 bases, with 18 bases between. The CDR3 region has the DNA TGTGCCAGCAGTCCCACCGGGACACACATCACCGGGGAGCTGTTTTTT. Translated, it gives CASSPTGTHITGELFF. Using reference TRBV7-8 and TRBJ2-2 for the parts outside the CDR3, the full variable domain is GAGVSQSPRYKVAKRGQDVALRCDPISGHVSLFWYQQALGQGPEFLTYFQNEAQLDKSGLPSDRFFAERPEGSVSTLKIQRTQQEDSAVYLCASSPTGTHITGELFFGEGSRLTVL.

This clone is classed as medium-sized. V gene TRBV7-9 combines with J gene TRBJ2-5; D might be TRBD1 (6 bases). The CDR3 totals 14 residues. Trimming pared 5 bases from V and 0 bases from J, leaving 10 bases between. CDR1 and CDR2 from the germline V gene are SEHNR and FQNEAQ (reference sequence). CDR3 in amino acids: CASSQDRDQETQYF. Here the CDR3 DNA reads TGTGCCAGCAGCCAGGACAGAGACCAAGAGACCCAGTACTTC.

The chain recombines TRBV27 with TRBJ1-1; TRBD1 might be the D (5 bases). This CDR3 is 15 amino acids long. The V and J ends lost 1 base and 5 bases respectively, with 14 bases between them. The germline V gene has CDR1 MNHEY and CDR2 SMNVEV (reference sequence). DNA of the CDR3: TGTGCCAGCAGTTTATACTCCAGGGCGCGGACTGAAGCTTTCTTT. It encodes CASSLYSRARTEAFF.

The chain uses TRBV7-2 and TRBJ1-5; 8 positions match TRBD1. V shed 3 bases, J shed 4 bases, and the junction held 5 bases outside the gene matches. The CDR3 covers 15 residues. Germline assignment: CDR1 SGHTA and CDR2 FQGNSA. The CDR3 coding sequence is TGTGCCAGCAGCTTCGGACAGGGTTGGAATCAGCCCCAGCATTTT. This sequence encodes CASSFGQGWNQPQHF.

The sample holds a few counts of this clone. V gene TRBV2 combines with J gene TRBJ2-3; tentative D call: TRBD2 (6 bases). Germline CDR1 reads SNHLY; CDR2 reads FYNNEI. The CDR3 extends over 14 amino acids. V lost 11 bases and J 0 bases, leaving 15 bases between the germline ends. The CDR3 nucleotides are TGTGCCGGAAGCCTGGCGGGGAGCACAGATACGCAGTATTTT. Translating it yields CAGSLAGSTDTQYF.

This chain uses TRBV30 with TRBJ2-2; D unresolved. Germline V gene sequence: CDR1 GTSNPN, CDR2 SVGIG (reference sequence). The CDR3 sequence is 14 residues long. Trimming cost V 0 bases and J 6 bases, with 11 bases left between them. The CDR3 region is CAWSVSLGPGELFF. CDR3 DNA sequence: TGTGCCTGGAGTGTTTCCCTAGGTCCCGGGGAGCTGTTTTTT.

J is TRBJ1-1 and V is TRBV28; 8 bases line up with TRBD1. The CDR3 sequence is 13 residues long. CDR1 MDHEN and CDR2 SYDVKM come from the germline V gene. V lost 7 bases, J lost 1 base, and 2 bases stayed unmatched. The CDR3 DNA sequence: TGTGCCAGCACGGACAGGGAGAACACTGAAGCTTTCTTT. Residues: CASTDRENTEAFF. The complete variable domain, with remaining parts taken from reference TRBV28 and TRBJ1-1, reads DVKVTQSSRYLVKRTGEKVFLECVQDMDHENMFWYRQDPGLGLRLIYFSYDVKMKEKGDIPEGYSVSREKKERFSLILESASTNQTSMYLCASTDRENTEAFFGQGTRLTVV.

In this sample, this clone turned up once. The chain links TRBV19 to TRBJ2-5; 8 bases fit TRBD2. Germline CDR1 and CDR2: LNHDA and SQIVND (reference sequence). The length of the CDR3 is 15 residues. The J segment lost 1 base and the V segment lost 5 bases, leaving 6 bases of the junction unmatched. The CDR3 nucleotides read TGTGCCAGTAGTTTCGGGGGGGGCCCCCAAGAGACCCAGTACTTC. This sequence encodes CASSFGGGPQETQYF. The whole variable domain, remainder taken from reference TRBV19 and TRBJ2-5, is DGGITQSPKYLFRKEGQNVTLSCEQNLNHDAMYWYRQDPGQGLRLIYYSQIVNDFQKGDIAEGYSVSREKKESFPLTVTSAQKNPTAFYLCASSFGGGPQETQYFGPGTRLLVL.

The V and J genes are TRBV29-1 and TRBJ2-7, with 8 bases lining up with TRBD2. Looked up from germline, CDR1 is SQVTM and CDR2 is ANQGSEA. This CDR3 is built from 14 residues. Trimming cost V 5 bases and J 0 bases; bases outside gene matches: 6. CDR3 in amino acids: CSVSREARSYEQYF. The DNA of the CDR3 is TGCAGCGTTTCGCGGGAGGCCCGCTCCTACGAGCAGTACTTC.

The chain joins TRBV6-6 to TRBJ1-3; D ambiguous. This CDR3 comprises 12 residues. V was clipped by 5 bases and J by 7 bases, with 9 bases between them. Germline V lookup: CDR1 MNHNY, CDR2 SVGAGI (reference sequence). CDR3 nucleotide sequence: TGTGCCAGCAGTCCTGTAGTTAACACCATATATTTT. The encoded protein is CASSPVVNTIYF.

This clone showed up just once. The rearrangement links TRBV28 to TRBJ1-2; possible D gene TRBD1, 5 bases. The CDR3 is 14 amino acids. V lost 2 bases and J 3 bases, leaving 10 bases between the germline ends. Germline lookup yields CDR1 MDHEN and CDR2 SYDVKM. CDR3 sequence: CASSLKGLHYGYTF. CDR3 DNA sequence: TGTGCCAGCAGTTTAAAGGGGTTGCACTATGGCTACACCTTC.

As DNA, the CDR3 is TGTGCCAGCATTCTGGACAGCCTTACCTACGAGCAGTACTTC. It translates to CASILDSLTYEQYF. The chain couples TRBV6-6 to TRBJ2-7; weak D call: TRBD1 (6 bases). This CDR3 is built from 14 residues. Per germline, CDR1 MNHNY and CDR2 SVGAGI (reference sequence). The V end lost 7 bases, the J end lost 2 bases, and 15 bases lay between the germline ends.